This TCR beta chain comes out of a study of blood T cell repertoires in COVID-19. As processed by the authors: Researchers report that nucleated cell counts were estimated from reference gene primer amplification. Sequencing used immunoSEQ multiplex PCR; TCRdb keeps in-frame clones, though not all of them. V and J calls and clone size come straight from that table; D and trimming were deduced from the DNA. The sample lists about 43,000 clones, roughly 87% seen once, with about a tenth in the top ten. The receptor was isolated from a woman older than 75 with active COVID-19. Sequencing was carried out using peripheral blood.

CDR3: CASSQGTGRGTVFF. CDR3 coding DNA: TGTGCCAGCAGCCAAGGTACAGGGAGAGGAACGGTGTTTTTT. The chain uses TRBV3-1 (or the pseudogene TRBV3-2) and TRBJ1-4; D might be TRBD1 (6 bases). The germline V and J ends were trimmed by 1 base and 15 bases, with 18 bases remaining between them. Germline CDR1 LGHDT, CDR2 YNNKEL (reference sequence). The CDR3 has 14 residues.